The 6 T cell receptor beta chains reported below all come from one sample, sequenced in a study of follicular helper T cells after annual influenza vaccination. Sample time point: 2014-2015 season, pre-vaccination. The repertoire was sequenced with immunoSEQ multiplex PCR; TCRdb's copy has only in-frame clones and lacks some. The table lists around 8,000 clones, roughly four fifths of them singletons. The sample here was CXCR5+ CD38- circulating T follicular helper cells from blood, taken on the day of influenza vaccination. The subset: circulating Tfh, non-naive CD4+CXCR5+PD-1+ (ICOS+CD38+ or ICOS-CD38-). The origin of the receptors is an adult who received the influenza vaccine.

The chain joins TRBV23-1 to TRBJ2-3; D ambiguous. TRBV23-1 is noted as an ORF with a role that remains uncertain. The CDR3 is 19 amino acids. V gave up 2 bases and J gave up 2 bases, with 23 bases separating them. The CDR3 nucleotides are TGCGCCAGCAGTCAACCGGAGCGAGCCCAGGAAATAGACACAGATACGCAGTATTTT. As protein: CASSQPERAQEIDTDTQYF.

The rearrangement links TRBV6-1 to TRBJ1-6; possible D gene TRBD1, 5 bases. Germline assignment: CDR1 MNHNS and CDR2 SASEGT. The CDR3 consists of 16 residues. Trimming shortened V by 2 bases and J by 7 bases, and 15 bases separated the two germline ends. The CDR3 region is CASSETAGQTNSPLHF. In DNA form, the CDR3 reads TGTGCCAGCAGTGAAACGGCTGGACAAACCAATTCACCCCTCCACTTT.

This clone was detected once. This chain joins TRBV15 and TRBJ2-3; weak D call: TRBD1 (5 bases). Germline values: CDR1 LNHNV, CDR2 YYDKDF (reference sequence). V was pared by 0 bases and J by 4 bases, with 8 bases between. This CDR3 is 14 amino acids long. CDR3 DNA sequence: TGTGCCACCAGCAGAGATCGACAGCCAGATACGCAGTATTTT. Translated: CATSRDRQPDTQYF.

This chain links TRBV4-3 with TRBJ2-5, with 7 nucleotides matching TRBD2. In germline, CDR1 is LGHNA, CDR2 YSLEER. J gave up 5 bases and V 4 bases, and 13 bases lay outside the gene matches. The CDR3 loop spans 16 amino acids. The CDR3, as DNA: TGCGCCAGCAGCCGCCTGGGGGGGGTAAGTTGGGAGACCCAGTACTTC. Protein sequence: CASSRLGGVSWETQYF.

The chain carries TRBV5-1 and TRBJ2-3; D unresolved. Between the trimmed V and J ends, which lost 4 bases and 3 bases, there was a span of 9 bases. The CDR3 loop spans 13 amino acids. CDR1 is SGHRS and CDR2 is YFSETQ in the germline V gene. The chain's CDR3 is CASSTIPTDTQYF. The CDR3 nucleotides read TGCGCCAGCAGCACGATACCGACAGATACGCAGTATTTT.

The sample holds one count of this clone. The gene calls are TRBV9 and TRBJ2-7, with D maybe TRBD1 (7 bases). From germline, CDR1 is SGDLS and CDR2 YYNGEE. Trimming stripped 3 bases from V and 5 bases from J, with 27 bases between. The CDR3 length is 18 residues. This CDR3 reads CASSEGGVGQENVDEQYF. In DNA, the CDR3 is TGTGCCAGCAGCGAGGGGGGTGTCGGACAGGAGAATGTCGACGAGCAGTACTTC.